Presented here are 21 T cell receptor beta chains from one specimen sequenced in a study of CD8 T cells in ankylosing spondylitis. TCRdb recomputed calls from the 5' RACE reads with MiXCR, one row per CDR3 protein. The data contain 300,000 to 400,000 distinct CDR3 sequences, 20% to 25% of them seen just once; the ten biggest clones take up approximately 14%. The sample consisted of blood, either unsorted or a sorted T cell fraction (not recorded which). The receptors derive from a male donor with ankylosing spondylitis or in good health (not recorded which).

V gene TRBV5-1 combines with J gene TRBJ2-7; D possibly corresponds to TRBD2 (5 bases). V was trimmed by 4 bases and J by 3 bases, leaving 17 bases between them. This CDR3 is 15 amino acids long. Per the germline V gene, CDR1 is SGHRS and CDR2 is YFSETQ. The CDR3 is CASSPEAPGIYEQYF. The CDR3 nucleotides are TGCGCCAGCAGCCCGGAGGCTCCTGGTATCTACGAGCAGTACTTC.

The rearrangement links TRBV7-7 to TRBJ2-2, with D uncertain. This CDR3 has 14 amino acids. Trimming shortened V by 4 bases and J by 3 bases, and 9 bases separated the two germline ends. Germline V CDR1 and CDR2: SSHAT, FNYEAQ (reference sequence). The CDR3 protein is CASSSTADTGELFF. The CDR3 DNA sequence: TGTGCCAGCAGCTCGACTGCGGACACCGGGGAGCTGTTTTTT.

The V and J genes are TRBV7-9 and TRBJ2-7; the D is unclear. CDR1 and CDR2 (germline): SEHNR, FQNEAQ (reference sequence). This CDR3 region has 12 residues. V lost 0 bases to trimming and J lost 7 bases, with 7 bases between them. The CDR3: CASSLAMGEQYF. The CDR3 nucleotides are TGTGCCAGCAGCTTAGCGATGGGGGAGCAGTACTTC. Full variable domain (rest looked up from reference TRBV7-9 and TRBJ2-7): DTGVSQNPRHKITKRGQNVTFRCDPISEHNRLYWYRQTLGQGPEFLTYFQNEAQLEKSRLLSDRFSAERPKGSFSTLEIQRTEQGDSAMYLCASSLAMGEQYFGPGTRLTVT.

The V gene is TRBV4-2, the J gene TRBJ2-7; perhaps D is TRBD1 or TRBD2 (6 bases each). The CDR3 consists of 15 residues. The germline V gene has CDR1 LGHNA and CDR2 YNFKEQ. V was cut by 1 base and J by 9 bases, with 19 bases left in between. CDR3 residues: CASSQAHITGGVQYF. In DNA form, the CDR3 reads TGTGCCAGCAGCCAAGCACACATCACCGGGGGCGTGCAGTACTTC.

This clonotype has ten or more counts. CDR3 nucleotides: TGTGCCAGCAGCCCACCGGGACTAACCAACGAGCAGTACTTC. This translates into CASSPPGLTNEQYF. The rearrangement joins TRBV4-2 to TRBJ2-7; TRBD2 matches 7 bases. CDR1 and CDR2 (germline): LGHNA, YNFKEQ. This CDR3 is built from 14 residues. J was trimmed by 5 bases and V by 4 bases; bases with no gene match: 8.

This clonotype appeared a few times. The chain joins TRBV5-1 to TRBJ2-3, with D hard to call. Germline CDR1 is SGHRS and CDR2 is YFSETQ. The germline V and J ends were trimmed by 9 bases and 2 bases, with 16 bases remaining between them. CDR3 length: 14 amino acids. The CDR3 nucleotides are TGCGCCACCGCGAGCATGTCTTCCACAGATACGCAGTATTTT. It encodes CATASMSSTDTQYF.

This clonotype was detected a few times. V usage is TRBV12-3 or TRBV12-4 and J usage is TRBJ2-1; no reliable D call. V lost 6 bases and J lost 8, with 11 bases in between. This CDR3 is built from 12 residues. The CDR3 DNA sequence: TGTGCCAGCAGCAATCATAAGGATGAGCAGTTCTTC. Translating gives CASSNHKDEQFF.

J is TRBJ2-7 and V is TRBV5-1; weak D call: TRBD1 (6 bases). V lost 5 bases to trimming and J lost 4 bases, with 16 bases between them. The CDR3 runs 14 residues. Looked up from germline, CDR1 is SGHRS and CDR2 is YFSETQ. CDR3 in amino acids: CASSVVGRGYEQYF. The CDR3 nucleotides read TGCGCCAGCAGTGTGGTCGGTAGGGGGTACGAGCAGTACTTC.

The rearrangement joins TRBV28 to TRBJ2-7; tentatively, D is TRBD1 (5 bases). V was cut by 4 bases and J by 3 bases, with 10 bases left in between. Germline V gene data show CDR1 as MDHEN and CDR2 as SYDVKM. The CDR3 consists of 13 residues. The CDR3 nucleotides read TGTGCCAGCAGTTCCAAAGGGGACTACGAGCAGTACTTC. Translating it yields CASSSKGDYEQYF.

The CDR3 DNA sequence: TGTGCCAGCAGCTTATACTGGGGTGAAGAGACCCAGTACTTC. Amino acid sequence: CASSLYWGEETQYF. V usage is TRBV13 and J usage is TRBJ2-5; D unresolved. Trimming removed 2 bases from V and 3 bases from J, with 10 bases in between. This CDR3 is built from 14 residues. Germline loops: CDR1 PRHDT, CDR2 FYEKMQ (reference sequence).

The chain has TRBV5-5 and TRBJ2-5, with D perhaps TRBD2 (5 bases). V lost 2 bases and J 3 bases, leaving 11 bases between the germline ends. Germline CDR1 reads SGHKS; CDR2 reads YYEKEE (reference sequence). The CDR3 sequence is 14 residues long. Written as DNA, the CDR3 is TGTGCCAGCAGCTTAAGACGGGATGAAGAGACCCAGTACTTC. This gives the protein CASSLRRDEETQYF.

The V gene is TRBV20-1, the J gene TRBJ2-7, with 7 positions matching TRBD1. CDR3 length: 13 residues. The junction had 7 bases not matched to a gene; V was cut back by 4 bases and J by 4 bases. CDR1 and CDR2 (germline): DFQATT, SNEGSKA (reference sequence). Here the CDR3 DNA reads TGCAGTGCTACGGACAGGACCACGTACGAGCAGTACTTC. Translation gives CSATDRTTYEQYF.

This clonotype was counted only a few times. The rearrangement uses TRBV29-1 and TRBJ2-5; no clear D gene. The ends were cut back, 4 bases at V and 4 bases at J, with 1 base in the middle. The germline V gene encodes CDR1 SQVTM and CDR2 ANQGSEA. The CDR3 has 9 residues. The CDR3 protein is CSVGETQYF. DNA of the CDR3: TGCAGCGTTGGAGAGACCCAGTACTTC.

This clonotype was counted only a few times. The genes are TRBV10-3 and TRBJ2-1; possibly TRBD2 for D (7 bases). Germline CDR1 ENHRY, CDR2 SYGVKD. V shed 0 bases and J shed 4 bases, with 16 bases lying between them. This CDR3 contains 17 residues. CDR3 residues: CAISESKGGGEYNEQFF. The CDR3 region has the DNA TGTGCCATCAGTGAGTCGAAGGGCGGGGGCGAGTACAATGAGCAGTTCTTC.

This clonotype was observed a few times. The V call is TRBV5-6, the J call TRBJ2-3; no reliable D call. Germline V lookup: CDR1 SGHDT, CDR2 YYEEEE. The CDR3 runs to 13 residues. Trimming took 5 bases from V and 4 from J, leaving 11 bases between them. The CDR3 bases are TGTGCCAGCAGTATACATTCCCCAGATACGCAGTATTTT. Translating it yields CASSIHSPDTQYF. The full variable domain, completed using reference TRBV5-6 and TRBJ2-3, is DAGVTQSPTHLIKTRGQQVTLRCSPKSGHDTVSWYQQALGQGPQFIFQYYEEEERQRGNFPDRFSGHQFPNYSSELNVNALLLGDSALYLCASSIHSPDTQYFGPGTRLTVL.

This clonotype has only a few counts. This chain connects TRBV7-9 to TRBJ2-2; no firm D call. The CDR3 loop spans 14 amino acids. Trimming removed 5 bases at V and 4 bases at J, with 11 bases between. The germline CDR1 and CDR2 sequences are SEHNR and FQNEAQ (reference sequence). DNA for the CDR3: TGTGCCAGCAGCCCCCGGCCGGTCACCGGGGAGCTGTTTTTT. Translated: CASSPRPVTGELFF.

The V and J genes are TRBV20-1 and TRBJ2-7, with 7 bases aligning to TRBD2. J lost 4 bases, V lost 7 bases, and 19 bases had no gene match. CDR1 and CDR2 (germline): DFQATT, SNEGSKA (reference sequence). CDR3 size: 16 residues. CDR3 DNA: TGCAGTGGAATGAAGGGACTATCCTTGGGAGGGTACGAGCAGTACTTC. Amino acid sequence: CSGMKGLSLGGYEQYF.

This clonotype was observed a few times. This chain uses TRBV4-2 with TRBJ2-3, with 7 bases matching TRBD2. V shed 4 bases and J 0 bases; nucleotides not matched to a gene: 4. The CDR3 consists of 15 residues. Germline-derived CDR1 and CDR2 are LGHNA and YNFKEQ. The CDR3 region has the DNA TGTGCCAGCAGCCCGGGGCGGGGGAGCACAGATACGCAGTATTTT. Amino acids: CASSPGRGSTDTQYF.

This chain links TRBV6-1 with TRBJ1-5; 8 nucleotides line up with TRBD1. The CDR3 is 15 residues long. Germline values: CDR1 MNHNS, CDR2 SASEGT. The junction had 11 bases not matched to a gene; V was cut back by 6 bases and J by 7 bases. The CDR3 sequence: CASSPDRGVWQPQHF. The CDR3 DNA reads TGTGCCAGCAGCCCAGACAGGGGCGTTTGGCAGCCCCAGCATTTT.

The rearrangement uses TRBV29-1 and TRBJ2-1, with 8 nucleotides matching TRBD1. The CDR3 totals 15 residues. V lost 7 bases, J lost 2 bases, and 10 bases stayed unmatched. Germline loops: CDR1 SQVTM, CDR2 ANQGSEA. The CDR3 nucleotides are TGCAGCGCCGACAGGGGTTTAGGCCCCTACAATGAGCAGTTCTTC. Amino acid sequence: CSADRGLGPYNEQFF.

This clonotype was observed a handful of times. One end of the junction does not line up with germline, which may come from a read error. The CDR3 sequence is CASRDSRGVRGSSYNEQFF. The CDR3 nucleotides read TGTGCCAGCAGGGACTCCCGGGGGGTCCGTGGGAGCTCCTACAATGAGCAGTTCTTC. The chain carries TRBV6-4 and TRBJ2-1, with 7 bases lining up with TRBD2. Germline CDR1 is MRHNA and CDR2 is SNTAGT. The CDR3 loop spans 19 amino acids.